Shown below are 27 T cell receptor beta chains from a single sample sequenced in a study of blood T cells in healthy people across ages (dated by TCRdb to between 2014 and 2017). Library preparation was by 5' RACE. These reads were obtained on an Illumina HiSeq 2500. A second PCR of roughly 6 to 11 cycles was run with a J-beta primer mix and a sample-barcoded 5' primer. The public reads were quality trimmed at Q25 with fastp and then assembled into clones with MiXCR by TCRdb, keeping productive beta chains. Here each entry gathers all rows of one CDR3 protein and keeps the most common genes and DNA. The sample table records some 1 million distinct CDR3 sequences; around 43% of these occur just once. 15% to 20% of the sample comes from the top ten. Material for sequencing was blood. Source of these receptors: a woman in her fifties or sixties in good health.

CDR3 bases: TGTGCCAGCAGTACCTCACAGGGTAACAATGAGCAGTTCTTC. Translating it yields CASSTSQGNNEQFF. V is TRBV27 and J is TRBJ2-1; tentatively, D is TRBD1 (6 bases). CDR3 length equals 14 residues. The germline V gene encodes CDR1 MNHEY and CDR2 SMNVEV (reference sequence). The ends were cut back, 5 bases at V and 5 bases at J, with 13 bases in the middle.

V usage is TRBV5-1 and J usage is TRBJ2-3; 9 bases line up with TRBD2. CDR1 and CDR2 from the germline V gene are SGHRS and YFSETQ. Losses at the gene ends were 2 bases for V and 0 bases for J; bases not matched to a gene: 4. This CDR3 comprises 16 residues. CDR3 protein: CASSFPSGTSTDTQYF. The DNA of the CDR3 is TGCGCCAGCAGCTTCCCTAGCGGGACTAGCACAGATACGCAGTATTTT.

Many counts were recorded for this clonotype. This chain uses TRBV20-1 with TRBJ1-5; TRBD1 aligns across 11 bases. CDR1 and CDR2 from the germline V gene are DFQATT and SNEGSKA (reference sequence). The J segment lost 5 bases and the V segment lost 6 bases, leaving 9 bases of the junction unmatched. CDR3 length equals 15 residues. This CDR3 reads CSAITGQGGDQPQHF. Here the CDR3 DNA reads TGCAGTGCGATTACGGGACAGGGGGGGGATCAGCCCCAGCATTTT.

The chain links TRBV10-3 to TRBJ2-5, with 8 positions matching TRBD1. The DNA end is more similar to TRBJ2-7, so the J call may be wrong. From germline, CDR1 is ENHRY and CDR2 SYGVKD. The CDR3 consists of 15 residues. In DNA, the CDR3 is TGTGCCATCAGTGAGTTTCAGGGGGCAAGGTACGAGCAGTACTTC. This encodes CAISEFQGARYEQYF.

The sample holds one count of this clonotype. V and J are TRBV2 and TRBJ2-1; 10 bases line up with TRBD2. The germline CDR1 and CDR2 sequences are SNHLY and FYNNEI. J was trimmed by 2 bases and V by 0 bases; bases with no gene match: 4. This CDR3 comprises 17 residues. The CDR3 here is CASSEALAGATYNEQFF. CDR3 DNA: TGTGCCAGCAGTGAAGCCCTAGCGGGAGCGACCTACAATGAGCAGTTCTTC.

This clonotype showed up just a few times. The V and J genes are TRBV20-1 and TRBJ2-3, with D perhaps assigned TRBD1 or TRBD2 (5 bases each). CDR1 and CDR2 (germline): DFQATT, SNEGSKA (reference sequence). The CDR3 covers 15 residues. The V and J ends lost 3 bases and 4 bases respectively, with 17 bases between them. The CDR3 DNA is TGCAGTGCTAGCCACACTAGGGACCCATCAGATACGCAGTATTTT. It translates to CSASHTRDPSDTQYF.

The table lists this clonotype with many counts. This chain links TRBV25-1 with TRBJ2-7, with D perhaps TRBD1 (5 bases). This CDR3 is built from 13 residues. Germline V gene data show CDR1 as MGHDK and CDR2 as SYGVNS. V was shortened by 5 bases and J by 2 bases, with 10 bases between the two germline ends. In nucleotides, the CDR3 is TGTGCCAGCAGTTTCACAGGAGCCTACGAGCAGTACTTC. Its translation: CASSFTGAYEQYF.

The chain combines TRBV11-2 with TRBJ2-3; D may be TRBD2 (5 bases). This CDR3 has 14 residues. Trimming stripped 8 bases from V and 3 bases from J, with 15 bases between. CDR1 and CDR2 (germline): SGHAT, FQNNGV. The CDR3 reads CASEKGVWTDTQYF. The CDR3 nucleotides read TGTGCCAGCGAGAAGGGAGTATGGACAGATACGCAGTATTTT. Full variable domain (remainder filled in from reference TRBV11-2 and TRBJ2-3): EAGVAQSPRYKIIEKRQSVAFWCNPISGHATLYWYQQILGQGPKLLIQFQNNGVVDDSQLPKDRFSAERLKGVDSTLKIQPAKLEDSAVYLCASEKGVWTDTQYFGPGTRLTVL.

V and J are TRBV7-2 and TRBJ1-2; 8 bases are a match to TRBD1. Germline V gene lookup returns CDR1 SGHTA and CDR2 FQGNSA. The CDR3 extends over 14 amino acids. The V gene end was trimmed by 7 bases and the J gene end by 2 bases; junction bases not matched to a gene: 6. CDR3 amino acids: CASTADRANYGYTF. DNA for the CDR3: TGTGCCAGCACCGCGGACAGGGCCAACTATGGCTACACCTTC.

This clonotype was detected ten times or more. The chain links TRBV7-3 to TRBJ1-1, with D perhaps TRBD1 (6 bases). Trimming removed 8 bases from V and 2 bases from J, with 12 bases in between. This CDR3 has 13 amino acids. CDR1 is SGHTA and CDR2 is FQGTGA in the germline V gene. CDR3 loop: CASSPRGNTEAFF. CDR3 sequence (DNA): TGTGCCAGCTCACCCAGGGGAAACACTGAAGCTTTCTTT.

The CDR3 nucleotides are TGTGCCAGCAGTTCCCGACAGGGGGCTAGGGGGGGCTACACCTTC. Translating it yields CASSSRQGARGGYTF. V gene TRBV12-3 or TRBV12-4 combines with J gene TRBJ1-2; 10 bases match TRBD1. The J segment lost 8 bases and the V segment lost 4 bases, leaving 10 bases of the junction unmatched. The CDR3 totals 15 residues.

This chain links TRBV27 with TRBJ2-3, with D possibly being TRBD2 (6 bases). The CDR3 runs to 15 residues. Between the trimmed V and J ends, which lost 2 bases and 6 bases, there was a span of 15 bases. Germline values: CDR1 MNHEY, CDR2 SMNVEV (reference sequence). Here the CDR3 DNA reads TGTGCCAGCAGTTTAGGGCGGGAAGGGCCCGATACGCAGTATTTT. It is translated as CASSLGREGPDTQYF.

The rearrangement joins TRBV27 to TRBJ2-3; D is perhaps TRBD1 or TRBD2 (5 bases each). The CDR3 is 16 amino acids. Germline V gene lookup returns CDR1 MNHEY and CDR2 SMNVEV (reference sequence). V was clipped by 3 bases and J by 0 bases, with 13 bases between them. DNA for the CDR3: TGTGCCAGCAGTTTTGAGAGGGGATCTAGCACAGATACGCAGTATTTT. Amino acid sequence: CASSFERGSSTDTQYF.

Comment on this clonotype: A junction boundary mismatches the germline segment, possibly from a read error. The chain is built from TRBV11-2 and TRBJ2-7, with D possibly matching TRBD1 (5 bases). Germline assignment: CDR1 SGHAT and CDR2 FQNNGV. The CDR3 contains 13 residues. CDR3 nucleotides: TGTGCCAGCAGCCTAGACAGCCCAGGGAATGGGTACTTC. Amino acids: CASSLDSPGNGYF.

This clonotype came up a few times. The CDR3 reads CASKEREFWETQYF. The CDR3 bases are TGTGCCAGCAAGGAGCGGGAGTTTTGGGAGACCCAGTACTTC. V is TRBV12-3 or TRBV12-4 and J is TRBJ2-5; TRBD2 aligns across 8 bases. Unmatched junction bases numbered 9, after V lost 7 bases and J lost 5 bases. The CDR3 runs to 14 residues.

This clonotype was counted ten times or more. The V and J genes are TRBV4-2 and TRBJ2-7; the D is unclear. The germline CDR1 and CDR2 sequences are LGHNA and YNFKEQ. V was trimmed by 2 bases and J by 6 bases, leaving 11 bases between them. The CDR3 is 13 residues long. This CDR3 is CASSQTGFGEQYF. The CDR3 DNA reads TGTGCCAGCAGCCAAACTGGGTTTGGCGAGCAGTACTTC.

This chain links TRBV29-1 with TRBJ2-3; 7 nucleotides line up with TRBD2. This CDR3 is 15 amino acids long. Germline V CDR1 and CDR2: SQVTM, ANQGSEA. V dropped 4 bases and J dropped 2; count of bases not matched to a gene: 9. CDR3 sequence (DNA): TGCAGCGTTGGATTAGCGGGTGGGCACACAGATACGCAGTATTTT. It is translated as CSVGLAGGHTDTQYF.

This clonotype appeared many times. CDR3 nucleotide sequence: TGTGCCAGCAGCCAAGAAGGGGGCACTCCGACTTTTGGCTACACCTTC. Translated, it gives CASSQEGGTPTFGYTF. The gene calls are TRBV4-2 and TRBJ1-2; TRBD1 matches at 7 bases. The CDR3 has 16 amino acids. The trim removed 0 bases at V and 7 bases at J, leaving 11 bases unmatched. Germline loops: CDR1 LGHNA, CDR2 YNFKEQ.

The chain links TRBV12-3 or TRBV12-4 to TRBJ2-5, with D possibly matching TRBD2 (5 bases). The CDR3 contains 13 residues. V lost 3 bases and J lost 5, with 10 bases in between. The CDR3 is CASSFGERETQYF. For the CDR3, the DNA is TGTGCCAGCAGTTTCGGGGAGCGGGAGACCCAGTACTTC.

The gene calls are TRBV7-2 and TRBJ2-7, with D possibly matching TRBD1 (5 bases). Germline-derived CDR1 and CDR2 are SGHTA and FQGNSA. This CDR3 is built from 15 residues. V was pared by 1 base and J by 2 bases, with 12 bases between. This CDR3 reads CASSLDAGAAYEQYF. CDR3 DNA: TGTGCCAGCAGCTTAGACGCTGGGGCCGCCTACGAGCAGTACTTC.

About this clonotype itself: The junction departs from the called germline gene at one end, perhaps through a read error. V usage is TRBV28 and J usage is TRBJ1-2, with TRBD1 matching 7 bases. The CDR3 covers 15 residues. Germline CDR1 is MDHEN and CDR2 is SYDVKM. CDR3 nucleotides: TGTGCCAGCAGTTTCGGCGGGACAGCTAACTATGGCCACACCTTC. This codes for CASSFGGTANYGHTF.

Only a few counts were recorded for this clonotype. CDR3 coding DNA: TGTGCCAGCAGCACGGGACCCACCACGGCCAATGAGCAGTTCTTC. Translating it yields CASSTGPTTANEQFF. The chain joins TRBV11-2 to TRBJ2-1, with D perhaps assigned TRBD1 or TRBD2 (5 bases each). Germline-derived CDR1 and CDR2 are SGHAT and FQNNGV. Trimming pared 5 bases from V and 6 bases from J, leaving 17 bases between. This CDR3 has 15 residues.

Ten or more counts support this clonotype. The chain employs TRBV29-1 and TRBJ2-5; 11 nucleotides agree with TRBD2. CDR1 and CDR2 (germline): SQVTM, ANQGSEA. J lost 11 bases, V lost 4 bases, and 15 bases had no gene match. CDR3 length: 15 amino acids. The CDR3 loop reads CSVAGGSGRAKEQYF. In DNA form, the CDR3 reads TGCAGCGTTGCCGGAGGTAGCGGGAGGGCCAAGGAGCAGTACTTC.

The rearrangement uses TRBV7-2 and TRBJ2-5, with D possibly matching TRBD1 (6 bases). The ends were cut back, 5 bases at V and 5 bases at J, with 21 bases in the middle. Looked up from germline, CDR1 is SGHTA and CDR2 is FQGNSA. The CDR3 loop spans 16 amino acids. The CDR3 coding sequence is TGTGCCAGCAGCCCCACAGGGTTTTCGATCGGGGAGACCCAGTACTTC. Amino acids: CASSPTGFSIGETQYF.

V and J are TRBV11-2 and TRBJ2-3, with 10 positions matching TRBD2. The CDR3 length is 16 residues. CDR1 and CDR2 (germline): SGHAT, FQNNGV. V shed 0 bases, J shed 5 bases, and the junction held 5 bases outside the gene matches. This CDR3 is CASSLDRAGGIDTQYF. The CDR3 DNA reads TGTGCCAGCAGCTTAGATCGAGCGGGAGGGATAGATACGCAGTATTTT. The variable domain in full, completed from reference TRBV11-2 and TRBJ2-3, reads EAGVAQSPRYKIIEKRQSVAFWCNPISGHATLYWYQQILGQGPKLLIQFQNNGVVDDSQLPKDRFSAERLKGVDSTLKIQPAKLEDSAVYLCASSLDRAGGIDTQYFGPGTRLTVL.

The chain combines TRBV7-2 with TRBJ2-1; maybe TRBD2 (5 bases). CDR1 and CDR2 from the germline V gene are SGHTA and FQGNSA. Between the trimmed V and J ends, which lost 3 bases and 0 bases, there was a span of 9 bases. The CDR3 runs 15 residues. The CDR3 here is CASSLDFNSYNEQFF. Here the CDR3 DNA reads TGTGCCAGCAGCTTGGACTTTAACTCCTACAATGAGCAGTTCTTC.

This clonotype was recorded a few times. V and J are TRBV28 and TRBJ2-3, with TRBD1 matching 9 bases. Trimming at V came to 7 bases and at J to 3 bases, leaving 8 bases not matched to a gene. The CDR3 consists of 15 residues. Germline V gene sequence: CDR1 MDHEN, CDR2 SYDVKM. The CDR3 reads CASNSPGQGTDTQYF. CDR3 in DNA: TGTGCCAGCAATTCACCGGGACAGGGTACAGATACGCAGTATTTT.